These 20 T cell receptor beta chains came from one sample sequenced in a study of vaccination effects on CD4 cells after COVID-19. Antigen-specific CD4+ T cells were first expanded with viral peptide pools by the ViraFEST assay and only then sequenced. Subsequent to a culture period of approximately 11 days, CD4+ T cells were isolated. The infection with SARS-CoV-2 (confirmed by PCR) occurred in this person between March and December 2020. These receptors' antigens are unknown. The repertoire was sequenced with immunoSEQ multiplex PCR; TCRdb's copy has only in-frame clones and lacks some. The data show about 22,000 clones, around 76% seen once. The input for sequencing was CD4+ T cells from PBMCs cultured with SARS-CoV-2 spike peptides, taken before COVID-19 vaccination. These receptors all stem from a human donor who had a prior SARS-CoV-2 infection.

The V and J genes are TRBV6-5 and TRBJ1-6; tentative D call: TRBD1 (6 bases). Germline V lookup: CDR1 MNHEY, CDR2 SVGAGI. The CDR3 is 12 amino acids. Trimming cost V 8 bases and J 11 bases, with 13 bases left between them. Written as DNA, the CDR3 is TGTGCCAGCGGACAACAGGGTCCACCCCTCCACTTT. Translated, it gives CASGQQGPPLHF.

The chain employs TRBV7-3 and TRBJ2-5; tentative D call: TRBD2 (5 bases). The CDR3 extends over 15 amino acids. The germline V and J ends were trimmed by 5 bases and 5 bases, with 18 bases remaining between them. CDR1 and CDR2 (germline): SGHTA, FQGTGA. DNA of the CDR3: TGTGCCAGCAGCCCGACCGGCAGCCCGGGGGAGACCCAGTACTTC. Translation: CASSPTGSPGETQYF.

The CDR3 is CASSPDRGDQPQHF. The CDR3 DNA is TGCGCCAGCAGCCCAGACAGGGGCGATCAGCCCCAGCATTTT. This chain connects TRBV5-1 to TRBJ1-5, with TRBD1 matching 8 bases. V trimming: 4 bases; J trimming: 5 bases; junction bases outside the gene matches: 5. This CDR3 has 14 residues. Germline V gene data show CDR1 as SGHRS and CDR2 as YFSETQ.

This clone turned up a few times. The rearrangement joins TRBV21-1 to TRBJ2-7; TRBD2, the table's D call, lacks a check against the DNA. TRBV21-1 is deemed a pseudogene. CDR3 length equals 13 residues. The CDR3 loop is CASSHGGDYEQYF. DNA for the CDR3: TGTGCCAGCAGCCACGGCGGAGACTACGAGCAGTACTTC.

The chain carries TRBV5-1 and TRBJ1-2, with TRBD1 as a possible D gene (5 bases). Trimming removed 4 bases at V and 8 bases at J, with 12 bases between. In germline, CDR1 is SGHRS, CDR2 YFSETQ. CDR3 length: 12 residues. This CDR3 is CASSVGTAGYTF. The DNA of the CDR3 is TGCGCCAGCAGCGTTGGGACTGCGGGCTACACCTTC. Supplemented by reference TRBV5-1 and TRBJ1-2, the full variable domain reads KAGVTQTPRYLIKTRGQQVTLSCSPISGHRSVSWYQQTPGQGLQFLFEYFSETQRNKGNFPGRFSGRQFSNSRSEMNVSTLELGDSALYLCASSVGTAGYTFGSGTRLTVV.

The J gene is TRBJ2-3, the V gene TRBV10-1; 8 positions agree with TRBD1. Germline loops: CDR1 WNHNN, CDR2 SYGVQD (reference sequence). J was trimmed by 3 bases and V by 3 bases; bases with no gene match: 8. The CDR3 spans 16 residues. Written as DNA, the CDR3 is TGCGCCAGCAGTGACCACCCAGGGGGCGGAACAGATACGCAGTATTTT. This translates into CASSDHPGGGTDTQYF.

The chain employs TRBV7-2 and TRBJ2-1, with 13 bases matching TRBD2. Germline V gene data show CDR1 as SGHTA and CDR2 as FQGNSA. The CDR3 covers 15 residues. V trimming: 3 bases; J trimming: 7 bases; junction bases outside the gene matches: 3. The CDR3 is CASSLGLAGSNEQFF. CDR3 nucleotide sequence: TGTGCCAGCAGCTTGGGACTAGCGGGAAGTAATGAGCAGTTCTTC.

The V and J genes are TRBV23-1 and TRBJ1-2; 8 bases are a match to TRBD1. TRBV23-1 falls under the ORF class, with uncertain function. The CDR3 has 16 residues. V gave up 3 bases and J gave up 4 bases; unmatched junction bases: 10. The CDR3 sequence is CASSQQFGTGTYGYTF. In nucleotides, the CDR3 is TGCGCCAGCAGTCAGCAATTCGGGACAGGAACCTATGGCTACACCTTC.

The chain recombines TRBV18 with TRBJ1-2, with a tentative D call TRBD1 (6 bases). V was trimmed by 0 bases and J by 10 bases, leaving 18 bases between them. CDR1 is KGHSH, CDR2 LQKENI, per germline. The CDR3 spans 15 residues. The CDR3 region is CASSPPGGRVLPYTF. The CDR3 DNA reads TGTGCCAGCTCACCACCGGGGGGCAGGGTACTCCCCTACACCTTC.

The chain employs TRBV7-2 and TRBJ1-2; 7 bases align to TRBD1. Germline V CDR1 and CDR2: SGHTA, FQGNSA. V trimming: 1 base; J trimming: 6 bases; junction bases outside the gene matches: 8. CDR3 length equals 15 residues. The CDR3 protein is CASSLGSLQGNGYTF. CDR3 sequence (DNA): TGTGCCAGCAGCTTAGGATCGTTACAGGGGAATGGCTACACCTTC.

The CDR3 DNA reads TGTGCCAGTAGTCCCCGGGGTGGCACGCAGTATTTT. Protein sequence: CASSPRGGTQYF. V and J are TRBV19 and TRBJ2-3, with a weak D call TRBD2 (5 bases). The CDR3 has 12 amino acids. Germline-derived CDR1 and CDR2 are LNHDA and SQIVND (reference sequence). V lost 5 bases, J lost 9 bases, and 12 bases lay in between.

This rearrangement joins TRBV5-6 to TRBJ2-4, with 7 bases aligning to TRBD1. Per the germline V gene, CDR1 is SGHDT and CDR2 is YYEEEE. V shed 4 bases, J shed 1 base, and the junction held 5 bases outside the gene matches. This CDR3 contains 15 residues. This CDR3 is CASSHRGLAKNIQYF. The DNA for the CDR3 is TGTGCCAGCAGCCACAGGGGTCTGGCCAAAAACATTCAGTACTTC.

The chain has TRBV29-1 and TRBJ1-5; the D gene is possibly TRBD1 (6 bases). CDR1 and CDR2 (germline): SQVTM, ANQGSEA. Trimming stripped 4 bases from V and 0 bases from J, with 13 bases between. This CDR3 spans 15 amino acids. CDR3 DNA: TGCAGCGTTGCGTGGACAGCGGGTAGCAATCAGCCCCAGCATTTT. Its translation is CSVAWTAGSNQPQHF.

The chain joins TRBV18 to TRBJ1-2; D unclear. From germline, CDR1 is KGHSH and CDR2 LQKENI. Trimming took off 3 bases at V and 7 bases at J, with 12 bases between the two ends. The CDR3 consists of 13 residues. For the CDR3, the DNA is TGTGCCAGCTCACCGTCGACATGGGGTGGCTACACCTTC. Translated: CASSPSTWGGYTF.

CDR3 in DNA: TGTGCCACCCGGGACTCCCCAACAGATACGCAGTATTTT. Translation gives CATRDSPTDTQYF. The chain has TRBV19 and TRBJ2-3; D possibly corresponds to TRBD2 (6 bases). Trimming pared 10 bases from V and 3 bases from J, leaving 14 bases between. Germline CDR1 reads LNHDA; CDR2 reads SQIVND (reference sequence). This CDR3 has 13 residues.

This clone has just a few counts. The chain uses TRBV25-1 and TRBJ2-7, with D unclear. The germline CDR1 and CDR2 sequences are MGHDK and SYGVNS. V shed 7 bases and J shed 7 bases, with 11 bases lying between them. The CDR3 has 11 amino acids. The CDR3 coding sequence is TGTGCCAGCATGTTCTACGGGGAGCAGTACTTC. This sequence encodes CASMFYGEQYF.

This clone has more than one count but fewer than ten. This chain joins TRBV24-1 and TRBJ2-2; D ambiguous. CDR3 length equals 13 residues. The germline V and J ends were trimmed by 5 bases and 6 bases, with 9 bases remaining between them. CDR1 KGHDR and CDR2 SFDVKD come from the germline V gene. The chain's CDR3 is CATSGPSPGELFF. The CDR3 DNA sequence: TGTGCCACCAGTGGCCCCTCCCCCGGGGAGCTGTTTTTT.

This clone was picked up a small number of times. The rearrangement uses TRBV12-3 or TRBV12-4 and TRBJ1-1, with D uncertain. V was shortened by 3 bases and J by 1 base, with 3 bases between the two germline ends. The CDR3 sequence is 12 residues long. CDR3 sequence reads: CASSFSNTEAFF. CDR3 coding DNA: TGTGCCAGCAGTTTCTCGAACACTGAAGCTTTCTTT.

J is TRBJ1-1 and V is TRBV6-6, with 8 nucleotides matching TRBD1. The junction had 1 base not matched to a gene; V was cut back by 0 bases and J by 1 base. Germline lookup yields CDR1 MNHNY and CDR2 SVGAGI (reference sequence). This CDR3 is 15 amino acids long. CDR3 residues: CASSYSDRANTEAFF. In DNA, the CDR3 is TGTGCCAGCAGTTACTCGGACAGGGCGAACACTGAAGCTTTCTTT.

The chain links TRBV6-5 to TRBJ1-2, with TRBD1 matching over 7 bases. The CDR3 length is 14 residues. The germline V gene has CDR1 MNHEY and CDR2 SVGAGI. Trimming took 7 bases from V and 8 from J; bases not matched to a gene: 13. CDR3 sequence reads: CASKTDRSSSGYTF. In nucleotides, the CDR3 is TGTGCCAGCAAAACGGACAGGTCGTCCTCCGGCTACACCTTC.